This TCR beta chain comes out of a study of immune cell composition in non-small cell lung cancer. Looked up from germline, CDR1 is SGHTS and CDR2 is YDEGEE. The ends lost 3 bases at V and 0 bases at J; junction bases unmatched: 7. This CDR3 has 17 residues. About this clone: The antigen is unknown.

Study results and limitations: Tumour-associated clones >0.5% occurred in roughly a third of adenocarcinomas, roughly 80% of squamous.

Normal lung sampling was at least 3 cm from the tumour, as distant as possible. DNA was extracted from unsorted cell suspensions stored frozen. Measured with immunoSEQ multiplex PCR; TCRdb has only the in-frame clones, and not every one. The repertoire holds about 16,000 clones, with over 70% as singletons. The sample was also linked to a second study, of CD4 T cells in lung cancer.

The source is a human donor with non-small cell lung cancer. The sequenced sample was non-adjacent lung tissue. The chain has TRBV5-8 and TRBJ1-5; the match to TRBD1 covers 9 bases. DNA of the CDR3: TGTGCCAGCAGCTGGAGCGACAGGGGGTATAGCAATCAGCCCCAGCATTTT. Residues: CASSWSDRGYSNQPQHF.